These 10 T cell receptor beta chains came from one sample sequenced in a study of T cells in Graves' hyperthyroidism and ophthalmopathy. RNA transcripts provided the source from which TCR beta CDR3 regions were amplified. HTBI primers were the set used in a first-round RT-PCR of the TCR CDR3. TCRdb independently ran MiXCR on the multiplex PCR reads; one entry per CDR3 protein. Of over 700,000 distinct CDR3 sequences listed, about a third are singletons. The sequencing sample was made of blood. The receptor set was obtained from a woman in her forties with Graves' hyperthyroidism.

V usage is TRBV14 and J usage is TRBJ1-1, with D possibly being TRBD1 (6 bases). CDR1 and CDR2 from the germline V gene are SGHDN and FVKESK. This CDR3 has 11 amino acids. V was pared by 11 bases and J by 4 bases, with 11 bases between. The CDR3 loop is CASLTGTEAFF. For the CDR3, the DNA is TGTGCCTCTTTGACAGGCACTGAAGCTTTCTTT. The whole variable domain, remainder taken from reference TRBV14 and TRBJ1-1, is EAGVTQFPSHSVIEKGQTVTLRCDPISGHDNLYWYRRVMGKEIKFLLHFVKESKQDESGMPNNRFLAERTGGTYSTLKVQPAELEDSGVYFCASLTGTEAFFGQGTRLTVV.

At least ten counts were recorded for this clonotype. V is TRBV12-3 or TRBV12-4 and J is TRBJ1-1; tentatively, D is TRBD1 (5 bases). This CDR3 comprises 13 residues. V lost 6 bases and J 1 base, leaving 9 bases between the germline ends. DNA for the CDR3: TGTGCCAGCAGCAGGGTTAGGAACACTGAAGCTTTCTTT. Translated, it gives CASSRVRNTEAFF.

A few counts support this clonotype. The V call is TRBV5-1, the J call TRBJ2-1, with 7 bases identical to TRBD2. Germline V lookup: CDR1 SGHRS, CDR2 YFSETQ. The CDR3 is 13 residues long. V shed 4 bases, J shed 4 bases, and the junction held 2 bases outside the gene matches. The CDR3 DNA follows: TGCGCCAGCAGCCCCGGGGGGTACAATGAGCAGTTCTTC. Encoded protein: CASSPGGYNEQFF.

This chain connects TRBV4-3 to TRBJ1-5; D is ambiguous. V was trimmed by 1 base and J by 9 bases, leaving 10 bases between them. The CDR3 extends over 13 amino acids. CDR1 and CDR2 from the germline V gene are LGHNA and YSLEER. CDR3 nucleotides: TGCGCCAGCAGCCAAGCCCAACGGGGGCCCCAGCATTTT. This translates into CASSQAQRGPQHF.

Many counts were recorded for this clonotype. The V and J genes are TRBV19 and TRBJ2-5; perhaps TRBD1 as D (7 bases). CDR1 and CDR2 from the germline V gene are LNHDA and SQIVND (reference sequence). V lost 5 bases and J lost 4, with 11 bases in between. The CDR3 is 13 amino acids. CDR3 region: CASSSEGAETQYF. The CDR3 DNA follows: TGTGCCAGTAGTTCGGAGGGGGCAGAGACCCAGTACTTC.

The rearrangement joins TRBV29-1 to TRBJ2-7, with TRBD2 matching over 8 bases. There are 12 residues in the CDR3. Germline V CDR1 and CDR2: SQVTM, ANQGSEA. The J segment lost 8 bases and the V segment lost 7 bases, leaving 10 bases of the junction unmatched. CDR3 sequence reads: CSGSIAGYQQYF. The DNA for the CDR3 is TGCAGCGGGTCAATAGCGGGATATCAGCAGTACTTC.

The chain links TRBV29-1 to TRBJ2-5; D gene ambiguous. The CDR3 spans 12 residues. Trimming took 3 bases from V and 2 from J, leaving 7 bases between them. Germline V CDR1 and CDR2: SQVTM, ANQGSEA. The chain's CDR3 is CSVEPLQETQYF. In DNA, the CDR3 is TGCAGCGTTGAGCCGCTACAAGAGACCCAGTACTTC.

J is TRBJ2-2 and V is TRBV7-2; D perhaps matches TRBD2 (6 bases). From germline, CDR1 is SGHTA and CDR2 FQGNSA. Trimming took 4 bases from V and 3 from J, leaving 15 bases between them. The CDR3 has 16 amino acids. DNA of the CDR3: TGTGCCAGCAGCTCCCACGGGAGTGGGTACACCGGGGAGCTGTTTTTT. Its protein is CASSSHGSGYTGELFF.

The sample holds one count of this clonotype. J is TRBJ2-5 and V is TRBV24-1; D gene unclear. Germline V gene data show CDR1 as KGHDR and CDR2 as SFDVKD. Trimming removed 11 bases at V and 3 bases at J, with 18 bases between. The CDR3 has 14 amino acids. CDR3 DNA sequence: TGTGCCAACCTTCCCGAATTACGAAAAGAGACCCAGTACTTC. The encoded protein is CANLPELRKETQYF.

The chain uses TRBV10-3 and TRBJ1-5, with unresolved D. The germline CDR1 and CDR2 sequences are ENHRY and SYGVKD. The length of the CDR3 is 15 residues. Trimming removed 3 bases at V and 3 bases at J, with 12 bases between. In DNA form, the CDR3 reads TGTGCCATCAGTGACCATGGGCAGATCAATCAGCCCCAGCATTTT. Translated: CAISDHGQINQPQHF.